This T cell receptor beta chain was captured in a study of T cells in Graves' hyperthyroidism and ophthalmopathy. Across the study: Upon initial diagnosis and before any treatment, peripheral blood was collected.

There were TCR beta CDR3 regions amplified from RNA transcripts. Carried out on the TCR CDR3, a first-round RT-PCR used the HTBI primer set. TCRdb reprocessed the multiplex PCR reads via MiXCR and lists one record per CDR3 protein. The data contain 600,000 to 800,000 distinct CDR3 sequences, 35% of them seen just once; the ten biggest clones take up around 31%. Notes on the study in general: Most expanded thyroid clonotypes above 0.001 also appeared in blood.

This CDR3 region has 14 residues. Germline V lookup: CDR1 DFQATT, CDR2 SNEGSKA (reference sequence). With respect to this clonotype: Its target is not known. The junction differs from germline at one of its ends, possibly a read error.

The sequencing sample was made of blood. V gene TRBV20-1 combines with J gene TRBJ1-1; D unclear. The receptor was derived from a woman in her forties with Graves' hyperthyroidism. The CDR3 is CSAPETGMNAEAFF. The CDR3 DNA is TGCAGTGCCCCCGAAACGGGGATGAACGCTGAAGCTTTCTTT.